This T cell receptor beta chain was identified in a study of shared clonotypes between healthy human individuals. With regard to this clone: Its matching antigen is unknown.

Trimming pared 0 bases from V and 6 bases from J, leaving 10 bases between. The germline CDR1 and CDR2 sequences are SGHAT and FQNNGV. The CDR3 runs 14 residues. Assay used: immunoSEQ multiplex PCR; TCRdb lists only in-frame clones, some missing. The sample has some 530,000 clones, around 80% seen once; the top ten hold around 12%. General study findings and limits: Depth of sequencing was expected to influence donor clonotype sharing.

This receptor was taken from a middle-aged woman in good health. Some clones in this sample may be carry-over from other donors' samples. This rearrangement joins TRBV11-2 to TRBJ2-3, with D possibly being TRBD1 (6 bases). Sequencing used PBMCs. The CDR3 bases are TGTGCCAGCAGCTTAGACCCAGGGGCCGATACGCAGTATTTT. This codes for CASSLDPGADTQYF.